What follows are 26 T cell receptor beta chains derived from one specimen sequenced in a study of metastatic and nonmetastatic thyroid tumors. TCRdb re-called clones from the PCR reads using MiXCR. Here the sample spans roughly 19,000 clones, 37% being singletons. Thyroid surgery was performed in patients who had received no treatment beforehand. Sequencing was carried out using tumor tissue. These receptors all come from a female donor with papillary thyroid cancer or a benign thyroid nodule (not recorded which). Some clones in this sample may be carry-over from other donors' samples.

There are a few counts of this clone. This rearrangement joins TRBV11-2 to TRBJ2-1; D possibly matches TRBD1 or TRBD2 (5 bases each). Between the trimmed V and J ends, which lost 0 bases and 12 bases, there was a span of 15 bases. The CDR3 totals 14 residues. Per the germline V gene, CDR1 is SGHAT and CDR2 is FQNNGV. CDR3 bases: TGTGCCAGCAGCTTAGATCAGCGGTGGGGCGGGCAGTTCTTC. It encodes CASSLDQRWGGQFF. Full variable domain (remainder filled in from reference TRBV11-2 and TRBJ2-1): EAGVAQSPRYKIIEKRQSVAFWCNPISGHATLYWYQQILGQGPKLLIQFQNNGVVDDSQLPKDRFSAERLKGVDSTLKIQPAKLEDSAVYLCASSLDQRWGGQFFGPGTRLTVL.

This clone was recorded at least ten times. The V gene is TRBV12-3 or TRBV12-4, the J gene TRBJ1-1; D is ambiguous. The CDR3 runs to 14 residues. Trimming cost V 3 bases and J 1 base, with 9 bases left between them. This CDR3 reads CASSLVGRNTEAFF. DNA of the CDR3: TGTGCCAGCAGTTTGGTTGGGCGGAACACTGAAGCTTTCTTT.

This chain links TRBV6-5 with TRBJ1-1; possibly TRBD1 for D (5 bases). Trimming removed 2 bases at V and 4 bases at J, with 11 bases between. Germline V lookup: CDR1 MNHEY, CDR2 SVGAGI. The CDR3 sequence is 14 residues long. This chain's CDR3 is CASSYSSDSTEAFF. In nucleotides, the CDR3 is TGTGCCAGCAGTTACAGCTCAGACAGCACTGAAGCTTTCTTT.

This sequence joins TRBV5-1 and TRBJ1-3, with 8 bases that match TRBD1. Trimming removed 2 bases from V and 5 bases from J; junction bases left unmatched: 6. Germline V gene lookup returns CDR1 SGHRS and CDR2 YFSETQ. The CDR3 extends over 15 amino acids. For the CDR3, the DNA is TGCGCCAGCAGCTTATCTGGACAGGGCAGAAACACCATATATTTT. It specifies CASSLSGQGRNTIYF. Using reference TRBV5-1 and TRBJ1-3 for the parts outside the CDR3, the full variable domain is KAGVTQTPRYLIKTRGQQVTLSCSPISGHRSVSWYQQTPGQGLQFLFEYFSETQRNKGNFPGRFSGRQFSNSRSEMNVSTLELGDSALYLCASSLSGQGRNTIYFGEGSWLTVV.

This chain joins TRBV4-1 and TRBJ2-2; D perhaps matches TRBD2 (6 bases). Germline V gives CDR1 MGHRA, CDR2 YSYEKL. Trimming pared 0 bases from V and 0 bases from J, leaving 17 bases between. The CDR3 consists of 19 residues. The CDR3 is CASSQDPYLADANTGELFF. The DNA for the CDR3 is TGCGCCAGCAGCCAAGATCCTTATTTAGCGGACGCGAACACCGGGGAGCTGTTTTTT.

J is TRBJ1-2 and V is TRBV6-2 or TRBV6-3; unclear D gene. V lost 5 bases and J lost 4, with 11 bases in between. Germline V gene data show CDR1 as MNHEY and CDR2 as SVGEGT. This CDR3 contains 13 residues. The CDR3 loop reads CASSGMDGYGYTF. The CDR3 nucleotides read TGTGCCAGCAGTGGCATGGACGGCTATGGCTACACCTTC.

This clone was observed once. The chain carries TRBV30 and TRBJ2-6, with unresolved D. Germline V lookup: CDR1 GTSNPN, CDR2 SVGIG (reference sequence). Trimming took 5 bases from V and 0 from J, leaving 5 bases between them. The CDR3 covers 13 residues. The CDR3 reads CAWSHSGANVLTF. The CDR3 nucleotides read TGTGCCTGGTCCCACTCTGGGGCCAACGTCCTGACTTTC.

The rearrangement joins TRBV28 to TRBJ1-6; 9 bases fit TRBD1. Trimming cost V 5 bases and J 5 bases; bases outside gene matches: 4. Per germline, CDR1 MDHEN and CDR2 SYDVKM. The CDR3 totals 15 residues. CDR3 DNA sequence: TGTGCCAGCAGTCTTGGGACAGGGAATAATTCACCCCTCCACTTT. This encodes CASSLGTGNNSPLHF. The whole variable domain, filled in from reference TRBV28 and TRBJ1-6, reads DVKVTQSSRYLVKRTGEKVFLECVQDMDHENMFWYRQDPGLGLRLIYFSYDVKMKEKGDIPEGYSVSREKKERFSLILESASTNQTSMYLCASSLGTGNNSPLHFGNGTRLTVT.

J is TRBJ1-1 and V is TRBV7-2; possible D gene TRBD1, 6 bases. The CDR3 sequence is 14 residues long. Germline lookup yields CDR1 SGHTA and CDR2 FQGNSA. Deletions cut 4 bases from V and 4 bases from J, with 13 bases between. The CDR3 here is CASSSFRGSTEAFF. The DNA for the CDR3 is TGTGCCAGCAGCTCGTTCAGGGGAAGCACTGAAGCTTTCTTT.

This chain links TRBV6-1 with TRBJ1-3; D gene unclear. Deletions cut 2 bases from V and 0 bases from J, with 5 bases between. Germline-derived CDR1 and CDR2 are MNHNS and SASEGT. The CDR3 totals 14 residues. The CDR3 DNA sequence: TGTGCCAGCAGTGAACGGAGCTCTGGAAACACCATATATTTT. The encoded protein is CASSERSSGNTIYF.

The chain joins TRBV5-1 to TRBJ2-7, with 8 bases lining up with TRBD2. Germline V gene data show CDR1 as SGHRS and CDR2 as YFSETQ. With 1 base clipped from V and 6 bases from J, the junction kept 6 bases outside the gene matches. The CDR3 is made up of 14 amino acids. The CDR3 loop reads CASSLTAGGGEQYF. The CDR3 DNA reads as TGCGCCAGCAGCTTGACCGCGGGAGGTGGCGAGCAGTACTTC.

The rearrangement uses TRBV5-1 and TRBJ2-2, with D maybe TRBD2 (5 bases). The CDR3 runs 15 residues. Deletions cut 0 bases from V and 2 bases from J, with 8 bases between. The V gene's germline CDR1 is SGHRS and CDR2 YFSETQ. This chain's CDR3 is CASSLGTSNTGELFF. The CDR3 region has the DNA TGCGCCAGCAGCTTGGGGACTTCCAACACCGGGGAGCTGTTTTTT. Drawing the rest from reference TRBV5-1 and TRBJ2-2, the complete variable domain is KAGVTQTPRYLIKTRGQQVTLSCSPISGHRSVSWYQQTPGQGLQFLFEYFSETQRNKGNFPGRFSGRQFSNSRSEMNVSTLELGDSALYLCASSLGTSNTGELFFGEGSRLTVL.

The genes are TRBV20-1 and TRBJ1-6; 7 nucleotides agree with TRBD1. Per the germline V gene, CDR1 is DFQATT and CDR2 is SNEGSKA (reference sequence). The CDR3 sequence is 14 residues long. The V segment lost 3 bases and the J segment 6 bases; nucleotides outside the gene matches: 5. CDR3 nucleotide sequence: TGCAGTGCTAGCAGCCAGGGGGGTAATTCACCCCTCCACTTT. As protein: CSASSQGGNSPLHF.

The chain combines TRBV5-1 with TRBJ2-7; TRBD2 agrees at 7 bases. Germline loops: CDR1 SGHRS, CDR2 YFSETQ. CDR3 length: 14 residues. V gave up 0 bases and J gave up 0 bases; unmatched junction bases: 0. The DNA for the CDR3 is TGCGCCAGCAGCTTGGAGCGGGGCTCCTACGAGCAGTACTTC. This codes for CASSLERGSYEQYF.

The rearrangement uses TRBV12-3 or TRBV12-4 and TRBJ1-2; a weak D match, TRBD1 (5 bases). V was clipped by 3 bases and J by 7 bases, with 9 bases between them. There are 12 residues in the CDR3. CDR3 region: CASSFTRAGYTF. The CDR3 nucleotides are TGTGCCAGCAGTTTCACCAGGGCTGGCTACACCTTC.

The chain carries TRBV4-2 and TRBJ2-2; D unclear. Deletions cut 0 bases from V and 2 bases from J, with 7 bases between. Germline CDR1 and CDR2: LGHNA and YNFKEQ. The CDR3 is made up of 15 amino acids. The CDR3 spells CASSQDATNTGELFF. CDR3 nucleotide sequence: TGTGCCAGCAGCCAAGATGCCACCAACACCGGGGAGCTGTTTTTT.

The rearrangement joins TRBV5-1 to TRBJ2-1; 14 nucleotides match TRBD2. CDR1 is SGHRS, CDR2 YFSETQ, per germline. Trimming removed 7 bases from V and 9 bases from J; junction bases left unmatched: 12. The CDR3 covers 16 residues. In DNA, the CDR3 is TGCGCCAGCGGCCCCCCGGGACTAGCGGGAGTTAGTGAGCAGTTCTTC. Translated, it gives CASGPPGLAGVSEQFF.

This clone was seen a few times. The rearrangement links TRBV10-3 to TRBJ2-1; D ambiguous. Trimming left V 0 bases short and J 7 bases short, with 10 bases between. Germline V gives CDR1 ENHRY, CDR2 SYGVKD. This CDR3 comprises 14 residues. The CDR3 DNA follows: TGTGCCATCAGTGAGTCGAAGGGTTGGAATGAGCAGTTCTTC. The encoded protein is CAISESKGWNEQFF.

The chain's CDR3 is CASSTGTGEGYTF. The CDR3 DNA reads TGTGCCAGCAGTACGGGGACAGGGGAGGGCTACACCTTC. The rearrangement joins TRBV6-1 to TRBJ1-2; 10 nucleotides match TRBD1. The CDR3 contains 13 residues. The V and J ends lost 5 bases and 8 bases, in that order; junction bases with no gene match: 5. CDR1 is MNHNS and CDR2 is SASEGT in the germline V gene.

The chain is built from TRBV20-1 and TRBJ2-3; unclear D gene. The V and J ends lost 1 base and 4 bases respectively, with 6 bases between them. CDR3 length: 12 residues. Per germline, CDR1 DFQATT and CDR2 SNEGSKA (reference sequence). The CDR3 DNA reads TGCAGTGCTAGAGGCTGGGCAGATACGCAGTATTTT. Amino acids: CSARGWADTQYF.

This chain links TRBV9 with TRBJ2-3; the D gene is possibly TRBD2 (6 bases). Germline lookup yields CDR1 SGDLS and CDR2 YYNGEE. Trimming took 3 bases from V and 5 from J, leaving 13 bases between them. The CDR3 has 14 amino acids. CDR3 region: CASSATGTGDTQYF. For the CDR3, the DNA is TGTGCCAGCAGCGCGACGGGGACTGGAGATACGCAGTATTTT. The full variable domain, rest sourced from reference TRBV9 and TRBJ2-3, is DSGVTQTPKHLITATGQRVTLRCSPRSGDLSVYWYQQSLDQGLQFLIQYYNGEERAKGNILERFSAQQFPDLHSELNLSSLELGDSALYFCASSATGTGDTQYFGPGTRLTVL.

This CDR3 is CASSSRGNSYEQYF. The DNA of the CDR3 is TGTGCCAGCAGTTCCAGGGGGAACTCCTACGAGCAGTACTTC. The chain is built from TRBV6-5 and TRBJ2-7; 7 nucleotides align to TRBD1. Germline loops: CDR1 MNHEY, CDR2 SVGAGI. J was trimmed by 0 bases and V by 4 bases; bases with no gene match: 3. The CDR3 has 14 amino acids.

In DNA, the CDR3 is TGTGCCAGCAGTTTCAATTGGGGACAGGGACGCGGCTACACCTTC. The encoded protein is CASSFNWGQGRGYTF. The chain carries TRBV28 and TRBJ1-2, with 9 positions matching TRBD1. The CDR3 loop spans 15 amino acids. Germline V lookup: CDR1 MDHEN, CDR2 SYDVKM. J was trimmed by 8 bases and V by 3 bases; bases with no gene match: 10.

V is TRBV7-9 and J is TRBJ2-2; 8 bases are a match to TRBD1. This CDR3 is 13 amino acids long. Per germline, CDR1 SEHNR and CDR2 FQNEAQ (reference sequence). The V gene end was trimmed by 4 bases and the J gene end by 6 bases; junction bases not matched to a gene: 1. The CDR3 loop reads CASSSGGAGELFF. The DNA for the CDR3 is TGTGCCAGCAGCTCAGGGGGCGCCGGGGAGCTGTTTTTT.

The chain recombines TRBV11-3 with TRBJ1-1, with no clear D. The V gene lost 5 bases and the J gene lost 2 bases, with 3 bases spanning the gap. Germline CDR1 is SGHNT and CDR2 is YENEEA. CDR3 length equals 11 residues. CDR3 amino acids: CASSRNTEAFF. In DNA form, the CDR3 reads TGTGCCAGCAGCCGCAACACTGAAGCTTTCTTT.

This clone has just a few counts. The V and J genes are TRBV28 and TRBJ2-7, with TRBD2 matching 12 bases. Germline-derived CDR1 and CDR2 are MDHEN and SYDVKM. The CDR3 loop spans 17 amino acids. The trim removed 1 base at V and 0 bases at J, leaving 4 bases unmatched. CDR3 DNA: TGTGCCAGCAGTTTATTGACTAGCGGGAGAAACTCCTACGAGCAGTACTTC. As protein: CASSLLTSGRNSYEQYF.